This T cell receptor beta chain was profiled in a study of T cells after yellow fever vaccination. This clonotype was picked up many times. V gave up 0 bases and J gave up 9 bases, with 4 bases separating them. Per the germline V gene, CDR1 is SGDLS and CDR2 is YYNGEE. This CDR3 is built from 11 residues. Using its own MiXCR run on the 5' RACE reads, TCRdb lists one record per CDR3 protein. The sample holds roughly 45,000 distinct CDR3 sequences, under 8% seen once. The clonotype comes from a man under 40 who received the YFV17D yellow fever vaccine. The input for sequencing was CD8+ T cells not binding an NS4B(214-222) dextramer, sorted from PBMCs, taken 45 days after the yellow fever booster vaccination. This chain joins TRBV9 and TRBJ2-1; no definite D call. As DNA, the CDR3 is TGTGCCAGCAGCGTAGCTAGTGAGCAGTTCTTC. It codes for CASSVASEQFF.